This note documents a single TCR beta chain sequence. The sample comes from a study of blood T cell repertoires in COVID-19. Overall study context: In each case, the material was cDNA or gDNA derived from T cells, B-cell-depleted T cells, or PBMCs.

With 10 bases removed from V and 0 bases from J, the gap between germline ends came to 15 bases. In germline, CDR1 is MNHEY, CDR2 SVGAGI. This CDR3 is built from 14 residues. Repertoires were generated with immunoSEQ multiplex PCR, while TCRdb's copy carries only in-frame clones and drops some. The sample yields about 95,000 clones, 84% seen once. The sample taken for sequencing was peripheral blood. The receptor's source is a human donor in a cohort sampled during active COVID-19. The chain carries TRBV6-5 and TRBJ1-1; no clear D. The CDR3 protein is CATFLTIMNTEAFF. In DNA form, the CDR3 reads TGTGCCACCTTTCTGACAATCATGAACACTGAAGCTTTCTTT.